This T cell receptor (beta chain) is from a study of blood T cell repertoires in COVID-19. On the study more broadly: The analysed material was cDNA or gDNA that came from T cells, B-cell-depleted T cells, or PBMCs.

The germline gives CDR1 SEHNR, CDR2 FQNEAQ (reference sequence). The V end was cut by 1 base, the J end by 5 bases, with 15 bases between. The CDR3 length is 16 residues. Here immunoSEQ multiplex PCR was the method, and the copy in TCRdb shows in-frame clones only, minus some. The sample has around 400,000 clones; 80% to 85% are singletons. Donors in Cohort 3 who had recovered were those with two negative PCRs, healthcare professional clearance, or resolution of their symptoms. The clonotype comes from a woman aged 50 to 60 who had recovered from COVID-19. Sample: PBMCs or T cells enriched from blood (not recorded which). The V gene is TRBV7-9, the J gene TRBJ2-1; no reliable D call. Written as DNA, the CDR3 is TGTGCCAGCAGCTTAGAACAGCCCCTCCTTCACAATGAGCAGTTCTTC. This encodes CASSLEQPLLHNEQFF.